Shown below are 10 T cell receptor beta chains from a single sample sequenced in a study of cytomegalovirus exposure and HLA in healthy donors. Profiling relied on immunoSEQ multiplex PCR, and the TCRdb table lists in-frame clones only, not all of them. The table lists a few hundred thousand clones, about 90% of them singletons. Specimen: PBMCs. These TCRs come from a man younger than 30 in good health and CMV-seropositive.

V usage is TRBV7-3 and J usage is TRBJ2-7; TRBD2 matches at 9 bases. The CDR3 has 14 amino acids. The V gene end was trimmed by 4 bases and the J gene end by 3 bases; junction bases not matched to a gene: 4. Per germline, CDR1 SGHTA and CDR2 FQGTGA. CDR3 sequence: CASSSHSGSYEQYF. CDR3 nucleotide sequence: TGTGCCAGCAGCTCTCATAGCGGGAGCTACGAGCAGTACTTC.

This clone was seen more than once but under ten times. Here the CDR3 DNA reads TGTGCCAGCAGTTACAAGAGGGGAGAGCAGTACTTC. It encodes CASSYKRGEQYF. V gene TRBV6-6 combines with J gene TRBJ2-7, with D perhaps assigned TRBD1 or TRBD2 (5 bases each). Between the trimmed V and J ends, which lost 2 bases and 7 bases, there was a span of 9 bases. This CDR3 has 12 residues. CDR1 is MNHNY and CDR2 is SVGAGI in the germline V gene (reference sequence).

The rearrangement uses TRBV5-1 and TRBJ2-7; 9 positions agree with TRBD1. The ends lost 4 bases at V and 4 bases at J; junction bases unmatched: 6. This CDR3 comprises 14 residues. Germline V gene lookup returns CDR1 SGHRS and CDR2 YFSETQ. CDR3 protein: CASSRGTGLYEQYF. For the CDR3, the DNA is TGCGCCAGCAGCAGGGGGACAGGGCTGTACGAGCAGTACTTC.

The chain links TRBV6-5 to TRBJ2-4, with 13 bases aligning to TRBD2. Per germline, CDR1 MNHEY and CDR2 SVGAGI. The V segment lost 2 bases and the J segment 8 bases; nucleotides outside the gene matches: 6. The CDR3 totals 16 residues. The DNA for the CDR3 is TGTGCCAGCAGTTACCACGGACTAGCGGGAGAGTACATTCAGTACTTC. Encoded protein: CASSYHGLAGEYIQYF.

The V call is TRBV6-1, the J call TRBJ1-2; 7 nucleotides align to TRBD1. Germline CDR1 reads MNHNS; CDR2 reads SASEGT. The CDR3 sequence is 15 residues long. After removal of 8 bases from V and 0 bases from J, the junction contained 9 bases not matched to a gene. The CDR3 DNA reads TGTGCCAGCCAAGGGAACAGGGGAGCTAACTATGGCTACACCTTC. This sequence encodes CASQGNRGANYGYTF.

The DNA for the CDR3 is TGTGCCAGCACCACAGGGGGCTACACTGAAGCTTTCTTT. Translated: CASTTGGYTEAFF. This sequence joins TRBV2 and TRBJ1-1; 9 nucleotides line up with TRBD1. Trimming took 7 bases from V and 3 from J; bases not matched to a gene: 3. The CDR3 extends over 13 amino acids. CDR1 and CDR2 (germline): SNHLY, FYNNEI. Variable domain in full (rest from reference TRBV2 and TRBJ1-1): EPEVTQTPSHQVTQMGQEVILRCVPISNHLYFYWYRQILGQKVEFLVSFYNNEISEKSEIFDDQFSVERPDGSNFTLKIRSTKLEDSAMYFCASTTGGYTEAFFGQGTRLTVV.

This chain links TRBV20-1 with TRBJ2-3; 7 bases align to TRBD2. The germline V gene has CDR1 DFQATT and CDR2 SNEGSKA (reference sequence). This CDR3 comprises 11 residues. The V segment lost 3 bases and the J segment 9 bases; nucleotides outside the gene matches: 3. DNA for the CDR3: TGCAGTGCTAGTCTAGCGGCGACGCAGTATTTT. Its translation is CSASLAATQYF.

The count of this clone is one. This sequence joins TRBV6-5 and TRBJ2-7; 7 nucleotides line up with TRBD1. Germline trimming cut 0 bases from V and 1 base from J; bases unmatched to any gene: 6. CDR3 length: 16 amino acids. CDR1 and CDR2 (germline): MNHEY, SVGAGI. The CDR3 DNA reads as TGTGCCAGCAGTTACTCTTATCGGACAGGATCCTACGAGCAGTACTTC. Amino acids: CASSYSYRTGSYEQYF.

The chain joins TRBV5-1 to TRBJ1-2; D is possibly TRBD1 (5 bases). The CDR3 covers 13 residues. V was trimmed by 4 bases and J by 4 bases, leaving 11 bases between them. CDR1 SGHRS and CDR2 YFSETQ come from the germline V gene. As DNA, the CDR3 is TGCGCCAGCAGCGAAGGGACGACCTATGGCTACACCTTC. As protein: CASSEGTTYGYTF.

This chain links TRBV6-5 with TRBJ1-5; D is possibly TRBD1 (6 bases). V lost 2 bases and J 6 bases, leaving 14 bases between the germline ends. CDR3 length equals 15 residues. Germline V gives CDR1 MNHEY, CDR2 SVGAGI. The CDR3 DNA sequence: TGTGCCAGCAGTTACCGACAGGCGGATGGTCAGCCCCAGCATTTT. Translated: CASSYRQADGQPQHF.